The 23 T cell receptor beta chains presented below share a single source sample, sequenced in a study of spatial heterogeneity in lung cancer. Study-level points and caveats: Mutation tallies in tumors tracked expanded intratumoral alpha and beta TCR counts.

TCRdb called the 5' RACE reads again in MiXCR, with one record for every CDR3 protein. The data show 1,500 to 1,800 distinct CDR3 sequences, 9.8% seen once. Time point described: sample taken at primary tumor resection. These receptors lack a known antigen. The sample consisted of lung tumor tissue, taken at surgery. The source is a female donor with early-stage non-small cell lung cancer.

This clonotype is categorized as large. The chain combines TRBV28 with TRBJ2-3; the D is unclear. V was shortened by 1 base and J by 4 bases, with 3 bases between the two germline ends. The CDR3 sequence is 12 residues long. Germline CDR1 MDHEN, CDR2 SYDVKM. CDR3 DNA: TGTGCCAGCAGTTTATACTCAGATACGCAGTATTTT. Translated, it gives CASSLYSDTQYF.

This clonotype was observed at least ten times. The V call is TRBV6-1, the J call TRBJ2-3; possibly TRBD1 or TRBD2 for D (5 bases each). Germline CDR1 MNHNS, CDR2 SASEGT. This CDR3 comprises 12 residues. The V end lost 6 bases, the J end lost 6 bases, and 10 bases lay between the germline ends. CDR3 DNA sequence: TGTGCCAGCAGCCGGGACCGTGATACGCAGTATTTT. This codes for CASSRDRDTQYF.

In its sample, this clonotype is medium-sized (0.01 to 0.1%). The chain links TRBV28 to TRBJ2-6; possibly TRBD1 or TRBD2 for D (7 bases each). The germline CDR1 and CDR2 sequences are MDHEN and SYDVKM. V was trimmed by 7 bases and J by 8 bases, leaving 15 bases between them. The CDR3 spans 14 residues. The CDR3 protein is CASTNQGGSNVLTF. The CDR3 nucleotides read TGTGCCAGCACCAATCAGGGGGGGTCCAACGTCCTGACTTTC.

This rearrangement joins TRBV7-6 to TRBJ2-2; TRBD2 is a possible D gene (6 bases). Trimming stripped 3 bases from V and 7 bases from J, with 18 bases between. CDR1 and CDR2 from the germline V gene are SGHVS and FNYEAQ. The CDR3 runs to 16 residues. CDR3 protein: CASSFTGTPLNGELFF. For the CDR3, the DNA is TGTGCCAGCAGCTTTACCGGGACTCCATTAAACGGGGAGCTGTTTTTT.

Sample share makes this clonotype medium-sized. The chain has TRBV7-2 and TRBJ2-7; a weak D match, TRBD1 (6 bases). This CDR3 is 14 amino acids long. Germline V gene data show CDR1 as SGHTA and CDR2 as FQGNSA. The V and J ends lost 5 bases and 0 bases respectively, with 11 bases between them. As DNA, the CDR3 is TGTGCCAGCAGCACCCCGACAGGCTCCTACGAGCAGTACTTC. Its protein product is CASSTPTGSYEQYF.

This clonotype ranks as medium-sized. V usage is TRBV7-2 and J usage is TRBJ2-1, with 9 bases that match TRBD2. The CDR3 loop spans 18 amino acids. Trimming took 2 bases from V and 4 from J; bases not matched to a gene: 12. Germline assignment: CDR1 SGHTA and CDR2 FQGNSA. The CDR3 coding sequence is TGTGCCAGCAGCTTATGGTTTTCGGGGACTAGCCGGTACAATGAGCAGTTCTTC. Its translation: CASSLWFSGTSRYNEQFF.

This clonotype is termed medium-sized. The CDR3 protein is CATSSRGDEQFF. The CDR3 region has the DNA TGTGCCACCAGCAGTAGGGGCGATGAGCAGTTCTTC. The chain uses TRBV15 and TRBJ2-1; D is possibly TRBD1 (5 bases). V lost 3 bases and J lost 8, with 8 bases in between. This CDR3 is built from 12 residues. Germline CDR1 and CDR2: LNHNV and YYDKDF (reference sequence).

This clonotype is classed as medium-sized. The chain has TRBV23-1 and TRBJ2-2; the match to TRBD1 covers 12 bases. TRBV23-1 is annotated as an ORF whose role is uncertain. The CDR3 contains 23 residues. V lost 0 bases to trimming and J lost 0 bases; unmatched junction nucleotides: 17. The CDR3 spells CASSQSPGQGACRRATNTGELFF. The CDR3 DNA reads TGCGCCAGCAGTCAATCCCCGGGACAGGGGGCCTGCCGACGAGCCACGAACACCGGGGAGCTGTTTTTT.

This clonotype is medium-sized. The chain employs TRBV27 and TRBJ2-3; the D gene could be TRBD1 or TRBD2 (5 bases each). The V gene's germline CDR1 is MNHEY and CDR2 SMNVEV (reference sequence). The CDR3 totals 14 residues. V dropped 2 bases and J dropped 0 bases, with 6 bases sitting between them. The CDR3 sequence: CASSLRDSTDTQYF. In nucleotides, the CDR3 is TGTGCCAGCAGTTTAAGGGACAGCACAGATACGCAGTATTTT.

In this sample, this clonotype is medium-sized. The J gene is TRBJ1-1, the V gene TRBV12-3 or TRBV12-4; the D is unclear. This CDR3 has 13 residues. V was pared by 3 bases and J by 1 base, with 6 bases between. Here the CDR3 reads CASSFGRNTEAFF. The DNA of the CDR3 is TGTGCCAGCAGTTTCGGGCGGAACACTGAAGCTTTCTTT.

In its sample, this clonotype ranks as medium-sized. The V gene is TRBV6-5, the J gene TRBJ2-2, with TRBD2 as a possible D gene (6 bases). The germline V and J ends were trimmed by 7 bases and 6 bases, with 24 bases remaining between them. Per the germline V gene, CDR1 is MNHEY and CDR2 is SVGAGI. This CDR3 spans 17 amino acids. CDR3 in amino acids: CASTSHRGSSWSGELFF. The DNA for the CDR3 is TGTGCCAGCACCTCCCACCGGGGGTCCTCATGGTCCGGGGAGCTGTTTTTT.

This clonotype is classed as medium-sized. The chain is built from TRBV6-2 or TRBV6-3 and TRBJ2-1, with 10 bases aligning to TRBD2. Germline loops: CDR1 MNHEY, CDR2 SVGEGT. The CDR3 has 14 amino acids. V was clipped by 10 bases and J by 5 bases; unmatched bases: 8. The CDR3 loop is CATASGGANNEQFF. The CDR3 DNA reads TGTGCCACCGCGAGCGGGGGGGCCAACAATGAGCAGTTCTTC.

This clonotype is termed medium-sized. The chain carries TRBV19 and TRBJ2-1, with D hard to call. The CDR3 consists of 11 residues. Germline lookup yields CDR1 LNHDA and CDR2 SQIVND (reference sequence). The V gene lost 3 bases and the J gene lost 9 bases, with 6 bases spanning the gap. CDR3 nucleotide sequence: TGTGCCAGTAGTATTGGTAGTGAGCAGTTCTTC. This encodes CASSIGSEQFF.

By its share, this clonotype is medium-sized. This rearrangement joins TRBV7-2 to TRBJ2-7; no clear D. V gave up 5 bases and J gave up 1 base, with 9 bases separating them. Per germline, CDR1 SGHTA and CDR2 FQGNSA. The CDR3 runs to 13 residues. CDR3 region: CASSLHGSYEQYF. The DNA of the CDR3 is TGTGCCAGCAGCCTACACGGGTCCTACGAGCAGTACTTC.

This clonotype is labeled as medium-sized. The chain joins TRBV15 to TRBJ2-5; D unclear. The ends were cut back, 0 bases at V and 5 bases at J, with 4 bases in the middle. The germline CDR1 and CDR2 sequences are LNHNV and YYDKDF (reference sequence). The CDR3 has 12 residues. The CDR3 reads CATSRDRETQYF. DNA for the CDR3: TGTGCCACCAGCAGAGATAGGGAGACCCAGTACTTC.

In its sample, this clonotype is medium-sized. The gene calls are TRBV7-8 and TRBJ2-7, with 7 bases lining up with TRBD2. Trimming at V came to 3 bases and at J to 6 bases, leaving 5 bases not matched to a gene. This CDR3 is built from 13 residues. CDR1 and CDR2 from the germline V gene are SGHVS and FQNEAQ. CDR3 loop: CASSFGEGLEQYF. The CDR3 nucleotides are TGTGCCAGCAGCTTCGGGGAGGGCCTCGAGCAGTACTTC.

This sequence joins TRBV27 and TRBJ2-7; perhaps TRBD1 as D (6 bases). Germline-derived CDR1 and CDR2 are MNHEY and SMNVEV (reference sequence). The CDR3 consists of 11 residues. The V end lost 3 bases, the J end lost 7 bases, and 7 bases lay between the germline ends. The CDR3 nucleotides are TGTGCCAGCAGTTTCGGGACAGAGCAGTACTTC. It yields the protein CASSFGTEQYF.

This clonotype qualifies as medium-sized (0.01 to 0.1%). The chain links TRBV11-2 to TRBJ1-6, with a possible D match to TRBD1 (5 bases). CDR1 and CDR2 from the germline V gene are SGHAT and FQNNGV. Trimming stripped 1 base from V and 8 bases from J, with 12 bases between. The CDR3 contains 15 residues. CDR3 nucleotides: TGTGCCAGCAGCTTAGGGCAGGTCAGGGATTCACCCCTCCACTTT. Translation gives CASSLGQVRDSPLHF.

This clonotype is judged medium-sized. The chain links TRBV12-3 or TRBV12-4 to TRBJ1-2; D is undetermined. The CDR3 runs to 12 residues. Trimming cost V 3 bases and J 4 bases, with 6 bases left between them. The CDR3 DNA sequence: TGTGCCAGCAGTTTGACGACCTATGGCTACACCTTC. Its translation: CASSLTTYGYTF.

By frequency in the sample, this clonotype is medium-sized. The chain has TRBV7-2 and TRBJ1-6; D gene unclear. CDR3 size: 15 residues. Germline V gene sequence: CDR1 SGHTA, CDR2 FQGNSA. Trimming took 1 base from V and 6 from J, leaving 10 bases between them. The CDR3 spells CASSLDGVVNSPLHF. The CDR3 DNA reads TGTGCCAGCAGCTTAGACGGGGTAGTTAATTCACCCCTCCACTTT.

The V call is TRBV7-9, the J call TRBJ2-1; weak D call: TRBD2 (5 bases). The V end was cut by 2 bases, the J end by 9 bases, with 11 bases between. CDR3 length: 13 residues. Germline V lookup: CDR1 SEHNR, CDR2 FQNEAQ (reference sequence). The DNA for the CDR3 is TGTGCCAGCAGCTTACCCTCTAGCTTTGAGCAGTTCTTC. It specifies CASSLPSSFEQFF.

This clonotype is deemed medium-sized. The V gene is TRBV3-1, the J gene TRBJ1-6; D gene ambiguous. This CDR3 is 15 amino acids long. V was trimmed by 1 base and J by 7 bases, leaving 11 bases between them. Germline CDR1 is LGHDT and CDR2 is YNNKEL (reference sequence). The CDR3 coding sequence is TGTGCCAGCAGCCAAGGTTCACAGTCCAATTCACCCCTCCACTTT. Protein: CASSQGSQSNSPLHF. The complete variable domain, with remaining parts taken from reference TRBV3-1 and TRBJ1-6, reads DTAVSQTPKYLVTQMGNDKSIKCEQNLGHDTMYWYKQDSKKFLKIMFSYNNKELIINETVPNRFSPKSPDKAHLNLHINSLELGDSAVYFCASSQGSQSNSPLHFGNGTRLTVT.

This clonotype is judged large (0.1 to 1%). The rearrangement links TRBV7-2 to TRBJ1-5; weak D call: TRBD1 (5 bases). Germline V gene lookup returns CDR1 SGHTA and CDR2 FQGNSA. V lost 5 bases and J 0 bases, leaving 11 bases between the germline ends. This CDR3 comprises 15 residues. Here the CDR3 DNA reads TGTGCCAGCAGCGTCTCGGGGGATAGCAATCAGCCCCAGCATTTT. Translation gives CASSVSGDSNQPQHF.